This entry features one TCR beta chain sequence. Germline V lookup: CDR1 LNHDA, CDR2 SQIVND (reference sequence). The J segment lost 10 bases and the V segment lost 9 bases, leaving 6 bases of the junction unmatched. CDR3 length equals 12 residues. The sample originates from a study of T cell responses to AZD1222 COVID-19 vaccine. Method: immunoSEQ multiplex PCR; TCRdb's copy keeps in-frame clones and lacks some. The sample consists of approximately 92,000 clones, about 85% of them appearing once. The specimen comprised peripheral blood, sampled on day 0 of AZD1222 vaccination. The genes are TRBV19 and TRBJ2-1; 10 bases map to TRBD2. This TCR was recovered from an adult in good health. DNA of the CDR3: TGTGCCAGCAGCTTACTAGCGGGGGAGCAGTTCTTC. This gives the protein CASSLLAGEQFF.